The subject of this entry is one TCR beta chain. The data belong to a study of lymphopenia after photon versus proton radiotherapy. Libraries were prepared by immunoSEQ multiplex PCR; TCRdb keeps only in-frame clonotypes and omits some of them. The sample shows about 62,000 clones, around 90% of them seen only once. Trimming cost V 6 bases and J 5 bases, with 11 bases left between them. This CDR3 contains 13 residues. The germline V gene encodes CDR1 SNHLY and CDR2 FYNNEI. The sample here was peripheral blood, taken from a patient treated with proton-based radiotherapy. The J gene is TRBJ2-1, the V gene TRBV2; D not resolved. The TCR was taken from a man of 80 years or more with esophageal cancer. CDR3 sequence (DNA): TGTGCCAGCAGCACTGGACCGAACAATGAGCAGTTCTTC. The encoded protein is CASSTGPNNEQFF.